One and the same sample provided the 24 T cell receptor beta chains below, sequenced in a study of shared clonotypes between healthy human individuals. Assay used: immunoSEQ multiplex PCR; TCRdb lists only in-frame clones, some missing. The sample gives about 2,500,000 clones, roughly nine tenths of which show up once; roughly 0.13% is in the top ten. Sequencing input: naive CD4+ T cells sorted from blood. Regarding subset: CD45RA+ positively selected. These receptors were taken from a man aged 18 to 29 in good health.

This clone appeared a single time. The chain uses TRBV18 and TRBJ2-7, with 7 bases lining up with TRBD1. CDR1 KGHSH and CDR2 LQKENI come from the germline V gene. J gave up 7 bases and V 6 bases, and 9 bases lay outside the gene matches. The length of the CDR3 is 13 residues. The CDR3 here is CASSLVDRAEQYF. CDR3 DNA: TGTGCCAGCTCGCTCGTAGACAGGGCAGAGCAGTACTTC.

This chain uses TRBV7-3 with TRBJ2-3; 10 bases match TRBD2. The CDR3 covers 15 residues. J gave up 5 bases and V 4 bases, and 6 bases lay outside the gene matches. In germline, CDR1 is SGHTA, CDR2 FQGTGA. CDR3 protein: CASSSAGGLGDTQYF. The CDR3 nucleotides read TGTGCCAGCAGCTCAGCGGGGGGGCTCGGAGATACGCAGTATTTT.

This sequence joins TRBV4-3 and TRBJ1-1; D possibly corresponds to TRBD1 (5 bases). Trimming pared 0 bases from V and 0 bases from J, leaving 11 bases between. Germline CDR1 LGHNA, CDR2 YSLEER. This CDR3 has 16 amino acids. The CDR3 nucleotides read TGCGCCAGCAGCCAAGAGTATGACAGAATGAACACTGAAGCTTTCTTT. The encoded protein is CASSQEYDRMNTEAFF.

The rearrangement uses TRBV18 and TRBJ1-2; tentative D call: TRBD1 (5 bases). This CDR3 contains 15 residues. Trimming took off 0 bases at V and 6 bases at J, with 14 bases between the two ends. CDR1 is KGHSH, CDR2 LQKENI, per germline. The CDR3 DNA follows: TGTGCCAGCTCACCACCGGTATCCAGGGAGAATGGCTACACCTTC. It specifies CASSPPVSRENGYTF.

This clone was observed a single time. This chain links TRBV5-1 with TRBJ2-7; 10 nucleotides line up with TRBD2. V shed 3 bases and J 3 bases; nucleotides not matched to a gene: 3. Germline V gives CDR1 SGHRS, CDR2 YFSETQ. The length of the CDR3 is 14 residues. The CDR3 here is CASSWGLASYEQYF. CDR3 nucleotides: TGCGCCAGCAGCTGGGGACTAGCGAGCTACGAGCAGTACTTC.

The CDR3 sequence is CASSLALQGAAGNTIYF. In DNA, the CDR3 is TGTGCCAGCAGCTTGGCCCTCCAGGGGGCAGCTGGAAACACCATATATTTT. This sequence joins TRBV5-4 and TRBJ1-3; 8 nucleotides agree with TRBD1. CDR1 is SGHNT, CDR2 YYREEE, per germline (reference sequence). CDR3 length: 17 residues. V was pared by 0 bases and J by 2 bases, with 7 bases of the junction left unmatched.

This chain uses TRBV2 with TRBJ2-1; D is perhaps TRBD1 (5 bases). The CDR3 covers 15 residues. The germline gives CDR1 SNHLY, CDR2 FYNNEI. The V gene lost 8 bases and the J gene lost 0 bases, with 14 bases spanning the gap. The CDR3 is CASYGRQGSYNEQFF. CDR3 bases: TGTGCCAGCTACGGTCGGCAGGGCTCCTACAATGAGCAGTTCTTC.

The V gene is TRBV5-4, the J gene TRBJ1-6; D unresolved. Trimming removed 5 bases from V and 9 bases from J, with 12 bases in between. CDR3 length: 13 residues. Germline loops: CDR1 SGHNT, CDR2 YYREEE (reference sequence). The CDR3 nucleotides read TGTGCCAGCAGTCCCGAGTTTGGTTCACCCCTCCACTTT. This translates into CASSPEFGSPLHF.

The chain links TRBV30 to TRBJ1-4, with a possible D match to TRBD1 (6 bases). V shed 4 bases and J shed 5 bases, with 17 bases lying between them. Germline loops: CDR1 GTSNPN, CDR2 SVGIG (reference sequence). This CDR3 comprises 15 residues. Here the CDR3 DNA reads TGTGCCTGGACCCTAGGCGGGGGGCCAAATGAAAAACTGTTTTTT. This encodes CAWTLGGGPNEKLFF.

The chain combines TRBV5-6 with TRBJ2-1; possible D gene TRBD1, 6 bases. Trimming took off 0 bases at V and 2 bases at J, with 18 bases between the two ends. This CDR3 region has 18 residues. Germline assignment: CDR1 SGHDT and CDR2 YYEEEE. This CDR3 is CASSLVGAGALTYNEQFF. The CDR3 coding sequence is TGTGCCAGCAGCTTGGTGGGAGCAGGGGCGTTAACCTACAATGAGCAGTTCTTC.

Turning to this clone: Other DNA sequences in this sample translate to the same CDR3. This chain connects TRBV18 to TRBJ2-6; unclear D gene. Trimming cost V 3 bases and J 1 base, with 1 base left between them. This CDR3 has 13 residues. Germline lookup yields CDR1 KGHSH and CDR2 LQKENI. The DNA of the CDR3 is TGTGCCAGCTCACCGTCTGGGGCCAACGTCCTGACTTTC. It encodes CASSPSGANVLTF.

The chain couples TRBV5-1 to TRBJ1-1; 10 bases map to TRBD1. The CDR3 consists of 16 residues. Germline trimming cut 4 bases from V and 1 base from J; bases unmatched to any gene: 7. Germline loops: CDR1 SGHRS, CDR2 YFSETQ. CDR3 sequence reads: CASSRRTGGSNTEAFF. CDR3 coding DNA: TGCGCCAGCAGCCGCCGGACAGGGGGTTCGAACACTGAAGCTTTCTTT.

The rearrangement links TRBV9 to TRBJ1-2, with TRBD1 matching 7 bases. The CDR3 is 14 residues long. CDR1 and CDR2 (germline): SGDLS, YYNGEE. The V gene end was trimmed by 3 bases and the J gene end by 10 bases; junction bases not matched to a gene: 12. CDR3 residues: CASSAYLPGQHYTF. DNA of the CDR3: TGTGCCAGCAGCGCTTACCTCCCGGGACAGCACTACACCTTC.

V and J are TRBV19 and TRBJ1-3, with 7 bases aligning to TRBD1. Trimming removed 7 bases from V and 0 bases from J; junction bases left unmatched: 6. The length of the CDR3 is 15 residues. CDR1 and CDR2 (germline): LNHDA, SQIVND (reference sequence). This CDR3 reads CASTGQAASGNTIYF. DNA of the CDR3: TGTGCCAGTACTGGACAGGCGGCCTCTGGAAACACCATATATTTT.

The rearrangement joins TRBV4-2 to TRBJ1-6, with TRBD1 as a possible D gene (5 bases). V lost 0 bases and J lost 2, with 11 bases in between. The CDR3 runs to 17 residues. Germline lookup yields CDR1 LGHNA and CDR2 YNFKEQ. The CDR3 region has the DNA TGTGCCAGCAGCCAAGACAGGGTAGGAACCTATAATTCACCCCTCCACTTT. It yields the protein CASSQDRVGTYNSPLHF.

V is TRBV29-1 and J is TRBJ1-3, with TRBD1 matching over 8 bases. Per the germline V gene, CDR1 is SQVTM and CDR2 is ANQGSEA. After removal of 7 bases from V and 3 bases from J, the junction contained 8 bases not matched to a gene. The length of the CDR3 is 14 residues. CDR3 DNA: TGCAGCGGGACATCAGGGGGCATTGGAAACACCATATATTTT. The encoded protein is CSGTSGGIGNTIYF.

This chain connects TRBV4-3 to TRBJ2-1; 7 positions agree with TRBD1. Germline assignment: CDR1 LGHNA and CDR2 YSLEER. Unmatched junction bases numbered 2, after V lost 0 bases and J lost 3 bases. The CDR3 spans 15 residues. CDR3 loop: CASSQERQGYNEQFF. The CDR3 nucleotides read TGCGCCAGCAGCCAAGAAAGACAGGGCTACAATGAGCAGTTCTTC.

This clone was picked up one time. The same CDR3 can be traced to other DNA sequences in this sample. This rearrangement joins TRBV30 to TRBJ2-5; no firm D call. The CDR3 sequence is 12 residues long. CDR1 is GTSNPN and CDR2 is SVGIG in the germline V gene (reference sequence). Trimming cost V 0 bases and J 1 base, with 3 bases left between them. In DNA, the CDR3 is TGTGCCTGGAGTGTACGCCAAGAGACCCAGTACTTC. Amino acid sequence: CAWSVRQETQYF.

The chain recombines TRBV4-3 with TRBJ2-2, with 8 bases matching TRBD1. CDR1 is LGHNA, CDR2 YSLEER, per germline. This CDR3 is built from 17 residues. The ends lost 0 bases at V and 7 bases at J; junction bases unmatched: 10. CDR3 bases: TGCGCCAGCAGCCAAGAAGGGATAACAGGGGGGATCGGGGAGCTGTTTTTT. It yields the protein CASSQEGITGGIGELFF.

To note about this clone: The same CDR3 arises from other DNA sequences in this sample as well. The rearrangement uses TRBV30 and TRBJ2-5; tentatively, D is TRBD1 or TRBD2 (5 bases each). The CDR3 runs 11 residues. V was shortened by 5 bases and J by 5 bases, with 9 bases between the two germline ends. Per germline, CDR1 GTSNPN and CDR2 SVGIG (reference sequence). The CDR3 region has the DNA TGTGCCTGGGTGGGACGGGAGACCCAGTACTTC. It codes for CAWVGRETQYF.

The J gene is TRBJ1-1, the V gene TRBV18; D might be TRBD1 (5 bases). The germline V and J ends were trimmed by 5 bases and 0 bases, with 10 bases remaining between them. The V gene's germline CDR1 is KGHSH and CDR2 LQKENI. The CDR3 is 14 residues long. This CDR3 reads CASSAQGMNTEAFF. The CDR3 DNA follows: TGTGCCAGCTCAGCGCAGGGTATGAACACTGAAGCTTTCTTT.

The chain couples TRBV18 to TRBJ1-2; D is undetermined. The CDR3 loop spans 14 amino acids. CDR1 is KGHSH, CDR2 LQKENI, per germline. V lost 2 bases to trimming and J lost 7 bases, with 14 bases between them. The CDR3 is CASSPTEIGRGYTF. CDR3 sequence (DNA): TGTGCCAGCTCACCAACTGAGATAGGGCGTGGCTACACCTTC.

The chain combines TRBV5-1 with TRBJ2-4; TRBD2 is a possible D gene (7 bases). Trimming cost V 0 bases and J 8 bases, with 12 bases left between them. This CDR3 has 14 amino acids. Germline CDR1 reads SGHRS; CDR2 reads YFSETQ. CDR3 residues: CASSLARGADIQYF. CDR3 DNA sequence: TGCGCCAGCAGCTTGGCCCGGGGGGCTGACATTCAGTACTTC.

The V call is TRBV10-2, the J call TRBJ2-7; possible D gene TRBD1, 6 bases. V shed 5 bases and J shed 7 bases, with 15 bases lying between them. Germline lookup yields CDR1 WSHSY and CDR2 SAAADI. This CDR3 contains 13 residues. The CDR3 nucleotides read TGCGCCAGCAGTCAGCAGGGGTTGAGGGAGCAGTACTTC. It yields the protein CASSQQGLREQYF.